This T cell receptor beta chain was sequenced for a study of blood T cell repertoires in COVID-19. Study background: Material from acute and convalescent COVID-19 was sourced from the United States, Italy and Spain. Sources were T cells, B-cell-depleted T cells, or PBMCs; the material itself was cDNA or gDNA.

This CDR3 comprises 14 residues. J was trimmed by 3 bases and V by 0 bases; bases with no gene match: 2. CDR1 and CDR2 from the germline V gene are SGDLS and YYNGEE. On this clone: In the same sample, other DNA sequences code for this CDR3.

In the original processing: Amplification of reference gene primers was used by the study to estimate nucleated cell counts. The assay was immunoSEQ multiplex PCR, and TCRdb's table has in-frame clones only and misses some. The DNA gave D and trimming, while V, J and clone size come from that table. The sample consists of 70,000 to 90,000 clones, roughly 80% of them appearing once. The rearrangement links TRBV9 to TRBJ2-7; 8 bases are a match to TRBD1. The receptor's source is a woman aged 60-75 years with acute or convalescent COVID-19. The sequenced sample consisted of peripheral blood. CDR3 coding DNA: TGTGCCAGCAGCGTAGCGGGACAGGACTACGAGCAGTACTTC. Translated: CASSVAGQDYEQYF.